This T cell receptor beta chain was identified during a study of blood T cell repertoires in COVID-19. About the research overall: Samples came from the United States, Italy and Spain, spanning acute and convalescent COVID-19. T cells, B-cell-depleted T cells, or PBMCs supplied cDNA or gDNA.

Seattle-derived patients entered the study during active infection and were followed longitudinally. Original data processing: Estimation of nucleated cell counts relied on the amplification of reference gene primers. Assay: immunoSEQ multiplex PCR; the TCRdb copy retains only in-frame clones and omits some. Clone size and the V and J calls come from that table; the DNA yielded D and trimming. The sample lists over 70,000 clones; 75% to 80% were seen once. A single count supports this clone. Sequencing was done on a sample of peripheral blood. The origin of this receptor is a man in his sixties or seventies with COVID-19, enrolled during active disease.

The CDR3 here is CASSAQGRREAFF. The DNA for the CDR3 is TGTGCCAGCAGCGCCCAGGGGCGCAGGGAAGCTTTCTTT. This chain joins TRBV7-2 and TRBJ1-1, with a weak D call TRBD1 (6 bases). The germline V gene encodes CDR1 SGHTA and CDR2 FQGNSA. Between the trimmed V and J ends, which lost 5 bases and 8 bases, there was a span of 15 bases. The CDR3 is made up of 13 amino acids.